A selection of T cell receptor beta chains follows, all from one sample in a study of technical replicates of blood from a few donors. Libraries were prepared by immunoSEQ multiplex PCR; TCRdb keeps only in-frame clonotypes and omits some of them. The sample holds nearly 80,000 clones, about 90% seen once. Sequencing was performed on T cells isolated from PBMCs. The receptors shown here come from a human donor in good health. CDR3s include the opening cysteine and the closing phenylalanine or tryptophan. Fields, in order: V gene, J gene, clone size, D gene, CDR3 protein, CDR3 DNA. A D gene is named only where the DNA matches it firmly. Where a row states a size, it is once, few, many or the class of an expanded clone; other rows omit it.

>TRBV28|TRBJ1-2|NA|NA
CASHLSGVDYGYTF
TGTGCCAGCCACCTTTCGGGGGTAGACTATGGCTACACCTTC
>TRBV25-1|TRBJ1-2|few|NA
CASSESQENDYTF
TGTGCCAGCAGTGAATCACAGGAAAATGACTACACCTTC
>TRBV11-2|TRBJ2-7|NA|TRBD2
CASSPLEGGTDYEQYF
TGTGCCAGCAGCCCTCTTGAGGGAGGGACTGATTACGAGCAGTACTTC
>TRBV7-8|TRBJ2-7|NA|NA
CATRSETHEQYF
TGTGCCACTAGGAGCGAGACCCACGAGCAGTACTTC
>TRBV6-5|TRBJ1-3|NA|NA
CASKGVSGNTIYF
TGTGCCAGCAAGGGAGTCTCTGGAAACACCATATATTTT
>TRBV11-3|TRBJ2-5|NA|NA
CASSLRQDQETQYF
TGTGCCAGCAGCTTAAGACAGGACCAAGAGACCCAGTACTTC
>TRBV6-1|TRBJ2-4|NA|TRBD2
CASSDLAGRLAKNIQYF
TGTGCCAGCAGTGACCTAGCGGGACGGCTAGCCAAAAACATTCAGTACTTC
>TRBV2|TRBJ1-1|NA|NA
CASIRLGSGTEAFF
TGTGCCAGCATTAGACTGGGGAGTGGCACTGAAGCTTTCTTT
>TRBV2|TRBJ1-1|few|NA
CASWEGEAFF
TGTGCCAGCTGGGAGGGTGAAGCTTTCTTT
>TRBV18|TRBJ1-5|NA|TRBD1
CASSEQGAGNQPQHF
TGTGCCAGCTCAGAACAGGGGGCTGGCAATCAGCCCCAGCATTTT
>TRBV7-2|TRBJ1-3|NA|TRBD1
CASSRGQGRRGLSGNTIYF
TGTGCCAGCAGCAGGGGACAGGGCCGCCGGGGGTTGAGTGGAAACACCATATATTTT
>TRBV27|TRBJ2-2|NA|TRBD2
CASSRTSGRGNTGELFF
TGTGCCAGCAGCAGGACTAGCGGGAGGGGGAACACCGGGGAGCTGTTTTTT
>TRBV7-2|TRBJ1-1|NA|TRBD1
CASSLTGFTEAFF
TGTGCCAGCAGCTTGACAGGGTTCACTGAAGCTTTCTTT
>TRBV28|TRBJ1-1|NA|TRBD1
CASSLGDRFEAFF
TGTGCCAGCAGTTTAGGGGACAGATTTGAAGCTTTCTTT
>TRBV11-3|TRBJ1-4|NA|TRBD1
CASSLDRTGAFGGEKLFF
TGTGCCAGCAGCTTAGACCGGACAGGGGCCTTCGGTGGTGAAAAACTGTTTTTT
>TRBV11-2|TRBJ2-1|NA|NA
CASSLVAESSYNEQFF
TGTGCCAGCAGCTTAGTAGCGGAAAGCTCCTACAATGAGCAGTTCTTC
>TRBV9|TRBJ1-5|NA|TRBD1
CASSVGGQGFNQPQHF
TGTGCCAGCAGCGTAGGGGGACAGGGATTCAATCAGCCCCAGCATTTT
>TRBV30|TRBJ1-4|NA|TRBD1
CAWSEALGQWNEKLFF
TGTGCCTGGAGTGAGGCCCTGGGACAGTGGAATGAAAAACTGTTTTTT